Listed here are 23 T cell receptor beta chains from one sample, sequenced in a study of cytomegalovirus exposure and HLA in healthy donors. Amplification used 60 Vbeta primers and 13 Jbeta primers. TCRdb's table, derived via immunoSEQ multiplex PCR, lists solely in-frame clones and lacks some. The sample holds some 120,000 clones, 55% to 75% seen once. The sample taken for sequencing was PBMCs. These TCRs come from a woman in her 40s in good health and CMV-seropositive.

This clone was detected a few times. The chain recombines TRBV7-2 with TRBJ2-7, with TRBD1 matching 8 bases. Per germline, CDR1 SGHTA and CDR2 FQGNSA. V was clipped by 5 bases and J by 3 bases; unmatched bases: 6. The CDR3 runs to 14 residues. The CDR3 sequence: CASSLRTGSYEQYF. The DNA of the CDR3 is TGTGCCAGCAGCCTTCGGACAGGGAGCTACGAGCAGTACTTC.

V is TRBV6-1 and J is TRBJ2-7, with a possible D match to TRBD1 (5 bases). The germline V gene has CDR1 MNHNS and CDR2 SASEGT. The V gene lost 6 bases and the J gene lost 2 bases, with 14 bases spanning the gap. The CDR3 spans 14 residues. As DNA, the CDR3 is TGTGCCAGCAGCTCAGTCCTAGGGGCCTACGAGCAGTACTTC. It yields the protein CASSSVLGAYEQYF.

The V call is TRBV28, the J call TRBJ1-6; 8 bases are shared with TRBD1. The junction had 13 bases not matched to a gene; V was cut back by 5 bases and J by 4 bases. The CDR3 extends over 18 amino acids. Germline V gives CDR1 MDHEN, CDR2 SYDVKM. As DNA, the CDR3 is TGTGCCAGCAGTGAATATACCCGGACAGGGAGTTATAATTCACCCCTCCACTTT. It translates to CASSEYTRTGSYNSPLHF.

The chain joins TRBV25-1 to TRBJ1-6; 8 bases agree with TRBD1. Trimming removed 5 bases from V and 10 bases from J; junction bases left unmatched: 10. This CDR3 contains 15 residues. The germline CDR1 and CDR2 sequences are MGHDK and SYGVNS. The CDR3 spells CASSLRGQAESPLHF. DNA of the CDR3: TGTGCCAGCAGTTTACGGGGACAGGCTGAATCACCCCTCCACTTT.

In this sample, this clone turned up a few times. This CDR3 reads CASSLGANPVGNQPQHF. CDR3 DNA: TGTGCCAGCAGCCTAGGGGCCAACCCCGTAGGCAATCAGCCCCAGCATTTT. The chain carries TRBV11-2 and TRBJ1-5; D is perhaps TRBD1 (5 bases). The CDR3 is made up of 17 amino acids. V shed 5 bases and J shed 2 bases, with 19 bases lying between them. From germline, CDR1 is SGHAT and CDR2 FQNNGV.

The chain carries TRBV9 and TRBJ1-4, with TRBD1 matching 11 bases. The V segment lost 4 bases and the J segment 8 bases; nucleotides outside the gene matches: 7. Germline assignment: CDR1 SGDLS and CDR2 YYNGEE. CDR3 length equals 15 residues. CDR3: CASSRGQGEKEKLFF. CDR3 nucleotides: TGTGCCAGCAGCAGGGGACAGGGGGAGAAAGAAAAACTGTTTTTT.

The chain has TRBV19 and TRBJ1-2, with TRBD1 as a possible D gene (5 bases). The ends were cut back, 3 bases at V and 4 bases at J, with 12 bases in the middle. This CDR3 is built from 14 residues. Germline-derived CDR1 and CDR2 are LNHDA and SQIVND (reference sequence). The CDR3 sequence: CASSISGALYGYTF. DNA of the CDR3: TGTGCCAGTAGTATTAGCGGGGCCCTCTATGGCTACACCTTC. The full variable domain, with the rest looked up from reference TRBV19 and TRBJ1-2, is DGGITQSPKYLFRKEGQNVTLSCEQNLNHDAMYWYRQDPGQGLRLIYYSQIVNDFQKGDIAEGYSVSREKKESFPLTVTSAQKNPTAFYLCASSISGALYGYTFGSGTRLTVV.

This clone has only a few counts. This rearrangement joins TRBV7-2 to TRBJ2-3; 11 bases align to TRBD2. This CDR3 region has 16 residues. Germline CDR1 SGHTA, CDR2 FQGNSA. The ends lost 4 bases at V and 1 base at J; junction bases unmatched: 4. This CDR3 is CASSSTSGSGTDTQYF. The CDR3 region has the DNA TGTGCCAGCAGCTCAACTAGCGGGAGTGGCACAGATACGCAGTATTTT.

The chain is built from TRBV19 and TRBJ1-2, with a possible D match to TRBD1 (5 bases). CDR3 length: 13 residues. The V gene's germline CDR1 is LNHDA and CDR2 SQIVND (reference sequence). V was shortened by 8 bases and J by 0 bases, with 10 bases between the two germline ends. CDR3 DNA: TGTGCCAGTGAGGCAGGGACTAACTATGGCTACACCTTC. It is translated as CASEAGTNYGYTF.

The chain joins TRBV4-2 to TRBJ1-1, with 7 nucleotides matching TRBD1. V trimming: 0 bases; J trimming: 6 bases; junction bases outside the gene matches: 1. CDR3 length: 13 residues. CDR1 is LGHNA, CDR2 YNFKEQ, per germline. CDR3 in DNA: TGTGCCAGCAGCCAAGACAGGGGGGCTGAAGCTTTCTTT. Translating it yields CASSQDRGAEAFF.

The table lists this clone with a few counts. CDR3: CASSLAAGVYGYTF. As DNA, the CDR3 is TGTGCCAGCAGCTTAGCGGCAGGGGTCTATGGCTACACCTTC. V gene TRBV11-2 combines with J gene TRBJ1-2; possibly TRBD1 for D (6 bases). The CDR3 covers 14 residues. Germline CDR1 and CDR2: SGHAT and FQNNGV. Trimming removed 1 base from V and 4 bases from J, with 10 bases in between.

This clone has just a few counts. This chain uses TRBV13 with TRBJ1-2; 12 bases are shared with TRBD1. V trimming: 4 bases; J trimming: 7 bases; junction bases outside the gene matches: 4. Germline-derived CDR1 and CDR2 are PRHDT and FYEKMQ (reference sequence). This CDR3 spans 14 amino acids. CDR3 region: CASSSGTGGFGYTF. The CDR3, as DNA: TGTGCCAGCAGCTCGGGGACAGGGGGCTTTGGCTACACCTTC.

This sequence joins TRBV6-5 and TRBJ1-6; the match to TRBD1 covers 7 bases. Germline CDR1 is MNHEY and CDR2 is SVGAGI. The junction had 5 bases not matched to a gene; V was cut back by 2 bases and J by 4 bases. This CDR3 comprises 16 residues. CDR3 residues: CASSYQTGIYNSPLHF. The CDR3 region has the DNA TGTGCCAGCAGTTACCAGACAGGGATTTATAATTCACCCCTCCACTTT.

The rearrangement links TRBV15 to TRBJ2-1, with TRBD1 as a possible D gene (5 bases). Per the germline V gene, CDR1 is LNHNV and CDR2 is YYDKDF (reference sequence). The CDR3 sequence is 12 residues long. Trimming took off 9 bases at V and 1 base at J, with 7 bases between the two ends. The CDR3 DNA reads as TGTGCCACAGGGGAATCCTACAATGAGCAGTTCTTC. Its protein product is CATGESYNEQFF.

The CDR3: CASSYRLAGVGEQFF. CDR3 DNA sequence: TGTGCCAGCAGTTACAGACTAGCGGGAGTGGGTGAGCAGTTCTTC. The V call is TRBV6-5, the J call TRBJ2-1; TRBD2 matches 12 bases. The CDR3 is 15 amino acids. The germline CDR1 and CDR2 sequences are MNHEY and SVGAGI. J lost 9 bases, V lost 2 bases, and 5 bases had no gene match.

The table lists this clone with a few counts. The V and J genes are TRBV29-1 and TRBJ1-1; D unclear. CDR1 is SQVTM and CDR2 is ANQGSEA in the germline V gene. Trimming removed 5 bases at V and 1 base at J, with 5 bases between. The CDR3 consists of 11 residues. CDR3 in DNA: TGCAGCGTTCTTCGGAACACTGAAGCTTTCTTT. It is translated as CSVLRNTEAFF.

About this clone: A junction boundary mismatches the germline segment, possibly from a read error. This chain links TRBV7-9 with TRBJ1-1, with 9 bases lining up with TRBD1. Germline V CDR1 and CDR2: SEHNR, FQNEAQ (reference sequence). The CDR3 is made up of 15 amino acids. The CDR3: CSSSVGDRVPPEAFF. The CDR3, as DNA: TGTTCCAGCAGCGTTGGGGACAGGGTCCCCCCTGAAGCTTTCTTT.

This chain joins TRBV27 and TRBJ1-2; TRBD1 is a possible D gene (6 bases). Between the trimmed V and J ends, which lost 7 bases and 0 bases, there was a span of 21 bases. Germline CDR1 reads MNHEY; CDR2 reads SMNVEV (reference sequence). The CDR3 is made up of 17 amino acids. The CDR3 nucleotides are TGTGCCAGCATGACGCTCCTACCACAGGGTACTAACTATGGCTACACCTTC. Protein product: CASMTLLPQGTNYGYTF.

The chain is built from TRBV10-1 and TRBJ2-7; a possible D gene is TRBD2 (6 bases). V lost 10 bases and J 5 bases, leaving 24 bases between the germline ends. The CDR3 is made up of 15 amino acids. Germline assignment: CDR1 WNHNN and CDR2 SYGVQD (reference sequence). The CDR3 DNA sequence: TGCGCCATCGACCCGTCGGGGGATAAGCAGAACGAGCAGTACTTC. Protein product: CAIDPSGDKQNEQYF.

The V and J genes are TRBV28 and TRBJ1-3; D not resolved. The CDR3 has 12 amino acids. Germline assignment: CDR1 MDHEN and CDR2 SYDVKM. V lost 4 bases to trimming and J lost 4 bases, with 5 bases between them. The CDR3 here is CASSSGGNTIYF. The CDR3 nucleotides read TGTGCCAGCAGTTCGGGAGGAAACACCATATATTTT.

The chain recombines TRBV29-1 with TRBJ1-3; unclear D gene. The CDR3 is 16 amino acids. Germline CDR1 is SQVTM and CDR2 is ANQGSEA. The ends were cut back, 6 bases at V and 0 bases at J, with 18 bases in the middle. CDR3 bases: TGCAGCGTGGCAACAGAGGGTTACTTCTCTGGAAACACCATATATTTT. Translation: CSVATEGYFSGNTIYF.

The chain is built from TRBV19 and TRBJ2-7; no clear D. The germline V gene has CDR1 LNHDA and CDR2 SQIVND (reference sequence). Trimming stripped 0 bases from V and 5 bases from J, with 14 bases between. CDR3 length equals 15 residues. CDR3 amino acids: CASSIDDQRVHEQYF. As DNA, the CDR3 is TGTGCCAGTAGTATAGACGACCAACGGGTCCACGAGCAGTACTTC. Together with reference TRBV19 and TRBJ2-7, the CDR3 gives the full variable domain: DGGITQSPKYLFRKEGQNVTLSCEQNLNHDAMYWYRQDPGQGLRLIYYSQIVNDFQKGDIAEGYSVSREKKESFPLTVTSAQKNPTAFYLCASSIDDQRVHEQYFGPGTRLTVT.

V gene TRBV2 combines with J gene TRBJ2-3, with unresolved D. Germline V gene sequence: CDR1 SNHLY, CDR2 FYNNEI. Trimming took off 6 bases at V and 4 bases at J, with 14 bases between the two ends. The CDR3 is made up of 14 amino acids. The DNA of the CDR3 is TGTGCCAGCAGGTACTACCCCCGGGCAGATACGCAGTATTTT. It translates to CASRYYPRADTQYF.